This T cell receptor (beta chain) came from a study of regulatory and conventional T cells in RAG deficiency. This CDR3 spans 16 amino acids. Germline V gene lookup returns CDR1 SGHAT and CDR2 FQNNGV. The V segment lost 5 bases and the J segment 12 bases; nucleotides outside the gene matches: 17. This table comes from immunoSEQ multiplex PCR, and its TCRdb copy is limited to in-frame clones, with some not included. This table has 34,000 or so clones, approximately 90% appearing once. This sample also belongs to another study, concerning regulatory T cells. From that paper: Primers: 52 TRBV forward and 13 TRBJ reverse. Patient repertoires had restricted TRB V-J pairs and skewed V and J usage, most in Tregs.

This receptor was taken from a human donor in good health. Sample: CD8+ T cells sorted from blood. This chain links TRBV11-2 with TRBJ2-1, with TRBD2 identical over 9 bases. The CDR3 nucleotides read TGTGCCAGCAGCATGGTAGCGGGGGCCAACCCATGGGTGCAGTTCTTC. Its translation: CASSMVAGANPWVQFF.